These 19 T cell receptor beta chains originate from one sample sequenced in a study of Ad26.COV2.S vaccination and SARS-CoV-2 variants. Repertoires were generated with immunoSEQ multiplex PCR, while TCRdb's copy carries only in-frame clones and drops some. Found here are 350,000 to 550,000 clones, about 91% of them singletons; the top ten hold over 2%. Treatment here: some 20 received Ad26.COV2.S at low or high dose, single or two shots; about 5 received placebo; per-sample allocation not given. Samples came from day 63 after the first vaccine or placebo injection. Material: peripheral blood, obtained in a trial of Ad26.COV2.S vaccine versus placebo. These TCRs come from a person between 18 and 60 years old who received the Ad26.COV2.S COVID-19 vaccine or a placebo.

The rearrangement uses TRBV15 and TRBJ1-6; the D gene is possibly TRBD1 (5 bases). CDR1 is LNHNV, CDR2 YYDKDF, per germline (reference sequence). V was cut by 3 bases and J by 9 bases, with 12 bases left in between. This CDR3 spans 14 amino acids. The chain's CDR3 is CATSRGGVASPLHF. CDR3 DNA: TGTGCCACCAGCAGGGGAGGGGTGGCTTCACCCCTCCACTTT.

The chain employs TRBV24-1 and TRBJ2-3, with TRBD2 matching 9 bases. The germline CDR1 and CDR2 sequences are KGHDR and SFDVKD. V lost 3 bases to trimming and J lost 6 bases; unmatched junction nucleotides: 6. The CDR3 contains 15 residues. The CDR3 nucleotides are TGTGCCACCAGTGATCAGGGACTAGCCCTGGATACGCAGTATTTT. Translated: CATSDQGLALDTQYF.

The V call is TRBV7-2, the J call TRBJ1-2, with unresolved D. V lost 8 bases to trimming and J lost 0 bases, with 7 bases between them. From germline, CDR1 is SGHTA and CDR2 FQGNSA. This CDR3 has 12 amino acids. The CDR3: CASATANYGYTF. The CDR3 coding sequence is TGTGCCAGCGCAACAGCTAACTATGGCTACACCTTC.

This clone came up once. The chain has TRBV7-9 and TRBJ2-5, with D unresolved. Trimming removed 5 bases from V and 5 bases from J, with 9 bases in between. There are 12 residues in the CDR3. Germline values: CDR1 SEHNR, CDR2 FQNEAQ (reference sequence). The DNA for the CDR3 is TGTGCCAGCAGCGTTAGTATCGAGACCCAGTACTTC. Translating it yields CASSVSIETQYF.

This rearrangement joins TRBV5-1 to TRBJ2-1; D is unclear. V gave up 4 bases and J gave up 3 bases, with 11 bases separating them. Germline loops: CDR1 SGHRS, CDR2 YFSETQ. The CDR3 is made up of 14 amino acids. CDR3 sequence reads: CASSATKIYNEQFF. CDR3 nucleotides: TGCGCCAGCAGCGCCACGAAGATCTACAATGAGCAGTTCTTC.

The rearrangement uses TRBV11-3 and TRBJ2-2; TRBD1 is a possible D gene (6 bases). CDR3 size: 16 residues. Trimming left V 1 base short and J 4 bases short, with 13 bases between. The germline V gene has CDR1 SGHNT and CDR2 YENEEA. CDR3 amino acids: CASSLGGTRSTGELFF. In nucleotides, the CDR3 is TGTGCCAGCAGCTTAGGGGGGACAAGAAGCACCGGGGAGCTGTTTTTT. The whole variable domain, filled in from reference TRBV11-3 and TRBJ2-2, reads EAGVVQSPRYKIIEKKQPVAFWCNPISGHNTLYWYLQNLGQGPELLIRYENEEAVDDSQLPKDRFSAERLKGVDSTLKIQPAELGDSAVYLCASSLGGTRSTGELFFGEGSRLTVL.

On this clone: This CDR3 is also generated by other DNA sequences in the sample. The J gene is TRBJ2-3, the V gene TRBV27; D ambiguous. This CDR3 is built from 14 residues. V was trimmed by 0 bases and J by 0 bases, leaving 4 bases between them. Per the germline V gene, CDR1 is MNHEY and CDR2 is SMNVEV (reference sequence). The chain's CDR3 is CASSLSVSTDTQYF. The CDR3 DNA reads TGTGCCAGCAGTTTATCGGTCAGCACAGATACGCAGTATTTT.

This clone has just one count. The rearrangement joins TRBV5-4 to TRBJ1-2; 8 bases match TRBD1. This CDR3 spans 15 amino acids. V was clipped by 4 bases and J by 4 bases; unmatched bases: 9. CDR1 is SGHNT, CDR2 YYREEE, per germline (reference sequence). CDR3 coding DNA: TGTGCCAGCAGCCCAATTGACAGGGGTAGCTATGGCTACACCTTC. This translates into CASSPIDRGSYGYTF.

The V and J genes are TRBV27 and TRBJ1-2; 9 bases are a match to TRBD1. Germline V gives CDR1 MNHEY, CDR2 SMNVEV (reference sequence). The CDR3 loop spans 15 amino acids. V shed 3 bases and J 5 bases; nucleotides not matched to a gene: 7. The CDR3 coding sequence is TGTGCCAGCAGTTTTAGACAGGGGGGAACGTATGGCTACACCTTC. Its translation is CASSFRQGGTYGYTF.

CDR3 amino acids: CASSFFGTGGDTQYF. In DNA form, the CDR3 reads TGTGCCAGCAGCTTTTTCGGGACAGGGGGAGATACGCAGTATTTT. The chain has TRBV7-2 and TRBJ2-3; 11 bases agree with TRBD1. J was trimmed by 5 bases and V by 3 bases; bases with no gene match: 4. The CDR3 length is 15 residues. Germline values: CDR1 SGHTA, CDR2 FQGNSA. The entire variable domain, with the rest obtained from reference TRBV7-2 and TRBJ2-3, is as follows: GAGVSQSPSNKVTEKGKDVELRCDPISGHTALYWYRQSLGQGLEFLIYFQGNSAPDKSGLPSDRFSAERTGGSVSTLTIQRTQQEDSAVYLCASSFFGTGGDTQYFGPGTRLTVL.

This chain uses TRBV15 with TRBJ1-6; D call uncertain. Trimming pared 0 bases from V and 10 bases from J, leaving 13 bases between. CDR1 and CDR2 (germline): LNHNV, YYDKDF (reference sequence). There are 15 residues in the CDR3. CDR3 nucleotide sequence: TGTGCCACCAGCAGAGATGGGCGGAATATCTCACCCCTCCACTTT. Encoded protein: CATSRDGRNISPLHF.

The chain carries TRBV6-1 and TRBJ1-2; D gene uncertain. This CDR3 spans 11 amino acids. The V gene lost 3 bases and the J gene lost 6 bases, with 5 bases spanning the gap. Per germline, CDR1 MNHNS and CDR2 SASEGT. The DNA for the CDR3 is TGTGCCAGCAGTGAGCAGGATGGCTACACCTTC. The encoded protein is CASSEQDGYTF.

This clone has a single count. V is TRBV5-4 and J is TRBJ1-4, with D possibly matching TRBD1 (5 bases). Germline lookup yields CDR1 SGHNT and CDR2 YYREEE (reference sequence). The CDR3 is 16 residues long. V was pared by 4 bases and J by 3 bases, with 16 bases between. The CDR3 loop reads CASSLGGRRSNEKLFF. Here the CDR3 DNA reads TGTGCCAGCAGCCTGGGGGGTAGGCGATCTAATGAAAAACTGTTTTTT.

This sequence joins TRBV27 and TRBJ1-3; the match to TRBD1 covers 9 bases. Germline-derived CDR1 and CDR2 are MNHEY and SMNVEV (reference sequence). CDR3 length: 17 residues. J was trimmed by 0 bases and V by 5 bases; bases with no gene match: 8. The CDR3, as DNA: TGTGCCAGCAGTACCGGACAGGGGCCGAACTCTGGAAACACCATATATTTT. Protein: CASSTGQGPNSGNTIYF.

The chain couples TRBV4-1 to TRBJ2-3, with D perhaps TRBD1 or TRBD2 (5 bases each). The CDR3 length is 17 residues. Trimming removed 4 bases at V and 1 base at J, with 18 bases between. Germline CDR1 reads MGHRA; CDR2 reads YSYEKL. CDR3 coding DNA: TGCGCCAGCAGCCGAAGGACCGGGGCCCGTGGCACAGATACGCAGTATTTT. Translated, it gives CASSRRTGARGTDTQYF.

This clone appeared a few times. V and J are TRBV5-5 and TRBJ2-2, with D tentatively TRBD2 (6 bases). Trimming stripped 3 bases from V and 6 bases from J, with 18 bases between. Germline V gene sequence: CDR1 SGHKS, CDR2 YYEKEE (reference sequence). This CDR3 has 16 amino acids. The CDR3 DNA reads as TGTGCCAGCAGCTCGCGGACTACCCAAGGACCCGGGGAGCTGTTTTTT. Protein: CASSSRTTQGPGELFF.

The CDR3 loop reads CASSLMNQPQHF. The CDR3 DNA sequence: TGTGCCAGCAGTCTTATGAATCAGCCCCAGCATTTT. The chain couples TRBV28 to TRBJ1-5; D is uncertain. The CDR3 contains 12 residues. V lost 5 bases and J 4 bases, leaving 6 bases between the germline ends. Germline V gene lookup returns CDR1 MDHEN and CDR2 SYDVKM.

This clone came up a few times. The V and J genes are TRBV7-6 and TRBJ1-3; the D gene is possibly TRBD1 (5 bases). CDR3 length equals 16 residues. Germline CDR1 and CDR2: SGHVS and FNYEAQ. The V and J ends lost 1 base and 0 bases respectively, with 10 bases between them. The CDR3 DNA reads TGTGCCAGCAGCTTAGGAGGACACTTCTCTGGAAACACCATATATTTT. Protein product: CASSLGGHFSGNTIYF.

The chain is built from TRBV14 and TRBJ1-1; D might be TRBD1 (6 bases). The CDR3 is 16 residues long. CDR1 is SGHDN, CDR2 FVKESK, per germline. Trimming shortened V by 0 bases and J by 0 bases, and 11 bases separated the two germline ends. The CDR3 bases are TGTGCCAGCAGCCAAGAGGGGGCAGGCTTGAACACTGAAGCTTTCTTT. It codes for CASSQEGAGLNTEAFF.